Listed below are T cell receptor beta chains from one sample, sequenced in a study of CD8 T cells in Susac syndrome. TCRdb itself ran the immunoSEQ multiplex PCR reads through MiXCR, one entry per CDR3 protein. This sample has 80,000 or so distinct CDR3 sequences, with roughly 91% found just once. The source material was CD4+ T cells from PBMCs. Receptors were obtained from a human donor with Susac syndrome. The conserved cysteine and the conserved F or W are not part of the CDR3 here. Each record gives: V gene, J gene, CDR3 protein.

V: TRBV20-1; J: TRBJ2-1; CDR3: SAIRGSSYNEQF
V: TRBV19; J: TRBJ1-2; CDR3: ASSTGQGARYGYT
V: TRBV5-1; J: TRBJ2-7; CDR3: ASSFRARAGTYEQY
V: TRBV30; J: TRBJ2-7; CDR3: AWSAWDIGEQY
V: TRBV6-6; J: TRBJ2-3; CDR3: ASSYRLSDTQY
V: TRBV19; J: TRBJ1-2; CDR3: ASIGPTLYGYT
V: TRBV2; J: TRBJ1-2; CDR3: ASSNQGANYGYT
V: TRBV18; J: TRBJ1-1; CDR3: ASSPGQVTEAF
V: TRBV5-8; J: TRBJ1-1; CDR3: ASSLEQFTEAF
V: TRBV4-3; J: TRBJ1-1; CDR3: ASSQESIDTEAF
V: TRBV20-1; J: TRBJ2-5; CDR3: SARGSGPVETQY
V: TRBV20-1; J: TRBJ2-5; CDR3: SARMGETQY
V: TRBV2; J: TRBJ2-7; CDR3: ASSEQRGITYEQY
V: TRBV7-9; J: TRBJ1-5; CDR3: ASSDTGLSNQPQH
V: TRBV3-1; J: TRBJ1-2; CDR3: ASSQGIHYGYT
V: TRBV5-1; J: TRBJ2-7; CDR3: ASSLQGAVYEQY
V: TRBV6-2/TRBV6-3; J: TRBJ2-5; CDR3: ASSYPRGGTQY
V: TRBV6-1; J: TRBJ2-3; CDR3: ASSRTFADTQY
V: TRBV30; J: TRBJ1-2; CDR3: AWSPSVHVYGYT
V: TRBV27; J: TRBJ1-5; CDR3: ASSHGQGRKIGQPQH
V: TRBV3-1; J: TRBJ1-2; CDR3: ASSEGTPANYGYT
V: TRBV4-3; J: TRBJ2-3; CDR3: ASSQVIGGGNTDTQY
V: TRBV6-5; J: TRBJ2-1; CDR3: ASSYDRGRYNEQF
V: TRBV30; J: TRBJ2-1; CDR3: AWSSGTSGRRHEQF
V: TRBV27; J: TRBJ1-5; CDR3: ASSARPTQPQH
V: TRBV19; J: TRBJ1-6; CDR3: ATGQGSSPLH
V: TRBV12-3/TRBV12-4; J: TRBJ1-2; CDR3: ASSLPGFRGYT
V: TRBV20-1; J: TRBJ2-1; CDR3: SATPGGNEQF
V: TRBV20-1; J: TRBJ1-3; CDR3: SAPDRAATSGNTIY
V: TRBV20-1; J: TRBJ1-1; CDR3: SVSDRVEAF
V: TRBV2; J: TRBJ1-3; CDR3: ASSYTGNTIY
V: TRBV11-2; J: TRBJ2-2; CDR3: ASSPEVIGGELF
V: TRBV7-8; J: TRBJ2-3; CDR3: ASSSYGLAQGDTQY
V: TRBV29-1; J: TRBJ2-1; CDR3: SALSGGARNEQF
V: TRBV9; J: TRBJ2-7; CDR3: ASSLRTLDPLYEQY